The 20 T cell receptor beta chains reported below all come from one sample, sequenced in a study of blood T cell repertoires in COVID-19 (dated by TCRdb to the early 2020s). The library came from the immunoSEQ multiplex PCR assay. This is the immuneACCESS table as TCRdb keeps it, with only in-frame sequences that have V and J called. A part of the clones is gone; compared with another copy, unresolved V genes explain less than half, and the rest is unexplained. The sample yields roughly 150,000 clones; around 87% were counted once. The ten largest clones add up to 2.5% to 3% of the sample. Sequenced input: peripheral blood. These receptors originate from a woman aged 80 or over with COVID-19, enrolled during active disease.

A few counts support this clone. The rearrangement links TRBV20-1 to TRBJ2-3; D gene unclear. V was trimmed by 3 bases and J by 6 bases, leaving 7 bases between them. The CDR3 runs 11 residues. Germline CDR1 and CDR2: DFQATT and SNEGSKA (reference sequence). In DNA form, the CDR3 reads TGCAGTGCTAGGAAGCCTGATACGCAGTATTTT. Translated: CSARKPDTQYF.

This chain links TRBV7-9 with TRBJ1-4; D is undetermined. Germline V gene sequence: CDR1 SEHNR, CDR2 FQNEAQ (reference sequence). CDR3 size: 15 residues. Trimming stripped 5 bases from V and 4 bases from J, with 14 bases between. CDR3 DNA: TGTGCCAGCAGCCCCGGAACGGGAGGTAATGAAAAACTGTTTTTT. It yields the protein CASSPGTGGNEKLFF.

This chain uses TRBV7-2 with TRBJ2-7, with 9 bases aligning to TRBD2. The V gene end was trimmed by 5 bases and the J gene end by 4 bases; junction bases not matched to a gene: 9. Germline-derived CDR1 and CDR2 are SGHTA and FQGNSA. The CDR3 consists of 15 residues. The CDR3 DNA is TGTGCCAGCAGCGCCCGACTAGCGGTCGATTACGAGCAGTACTTC. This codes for CASSARLAVDYEQYF.

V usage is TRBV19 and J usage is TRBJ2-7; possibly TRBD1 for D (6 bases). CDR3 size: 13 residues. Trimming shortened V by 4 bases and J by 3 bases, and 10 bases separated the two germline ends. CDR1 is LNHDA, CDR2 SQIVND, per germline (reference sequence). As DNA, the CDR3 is TGTGCCAGTAGTAGGGGGCAGAGCTACGAGCAGTACTTC. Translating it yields CASSRGQSYEQYF.

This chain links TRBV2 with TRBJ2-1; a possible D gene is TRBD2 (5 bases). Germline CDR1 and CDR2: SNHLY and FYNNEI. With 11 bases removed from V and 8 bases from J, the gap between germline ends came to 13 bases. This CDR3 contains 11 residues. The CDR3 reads CAGRAAYEQFF. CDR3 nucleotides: TGTGCCGGGCGGGCCGCTTATGAGCAGTTCTTC.

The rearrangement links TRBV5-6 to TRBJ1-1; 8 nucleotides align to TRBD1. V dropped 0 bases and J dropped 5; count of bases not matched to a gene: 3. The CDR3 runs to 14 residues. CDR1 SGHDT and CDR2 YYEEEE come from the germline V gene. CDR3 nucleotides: TGTGCCAGCAGCTTGGCAGGGGGCGAGACTGAAGCTTTCTTT. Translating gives CASSLAGGETEAFF.

CDR3 loop: CASSQGSDRGDEQYF. DNA of the CDR3: TGTGCCAGCAGCCAGGGGTCGGACAGGGGCGACGAGCAGTACTTC. The chain has TRBV21-1 and TRBJ2-7; the D call of TRBD1 is as the table states it, not checked on the DNA. TRBV21-1 is annotated as a pseudogene. The CDR3 extends over 15 amino acids.

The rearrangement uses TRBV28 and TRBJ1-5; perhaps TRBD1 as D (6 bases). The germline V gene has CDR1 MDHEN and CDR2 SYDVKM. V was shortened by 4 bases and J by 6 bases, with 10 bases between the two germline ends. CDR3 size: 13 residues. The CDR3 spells CASSSGRGQPQHF. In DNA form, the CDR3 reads TGTGCCAGCAGTTCCGGCAGGGGTCAGCCCCAGCATTTT.

This chain's CDR3 is CASSPRGTRQYF. The CDR3 DNA follows: TGTGCCAGCAGTCCCAGGGGCACAAGGCAGTACTTC. The J gene is TRBJ2-7, the V gene TRBV6-4, with D possibly being TRBD1 (6 bases). The germline gives CDR1 MRHNA, CDR2 SNTAGT. This CDR3 comprises 12 residues. V dropped 5 bases and J dropped 9 bases, with 14 bases sitting between them.

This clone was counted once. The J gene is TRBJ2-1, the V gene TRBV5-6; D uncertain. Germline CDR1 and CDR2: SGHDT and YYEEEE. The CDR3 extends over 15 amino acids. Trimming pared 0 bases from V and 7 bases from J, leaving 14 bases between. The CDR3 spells CASSLGRRVLNEQFF. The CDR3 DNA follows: TGTGCCAGCAGCTTGGGGAGAAGAGTTCTTAATGAGCAGTTCTTC.

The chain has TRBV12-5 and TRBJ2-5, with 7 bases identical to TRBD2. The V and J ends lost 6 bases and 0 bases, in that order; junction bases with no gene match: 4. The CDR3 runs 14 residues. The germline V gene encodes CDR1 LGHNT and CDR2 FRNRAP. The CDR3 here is CASGSGGYQETQYF. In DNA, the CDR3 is TGTGCTAGTGGCTCCGGGGGGTACCAAGAGACCCAGTACTTC.

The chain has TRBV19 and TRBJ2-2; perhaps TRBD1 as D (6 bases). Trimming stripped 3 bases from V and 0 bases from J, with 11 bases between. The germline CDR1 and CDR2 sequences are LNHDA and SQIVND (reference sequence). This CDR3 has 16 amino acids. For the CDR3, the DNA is TGTGCCAGTAGTATCGGACAGTTATCGAACACCGGGGAGCTGTTTTTT. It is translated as CASSIGQLSNTGELFF.

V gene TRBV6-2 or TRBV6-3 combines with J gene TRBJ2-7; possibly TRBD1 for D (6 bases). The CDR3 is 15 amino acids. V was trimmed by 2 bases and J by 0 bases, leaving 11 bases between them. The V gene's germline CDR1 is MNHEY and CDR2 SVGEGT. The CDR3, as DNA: TGTGCCAGCAGTTACCCAGACAGGATCTCCTACGAGCAGTACTTC. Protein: CASSYPDRISYEQYF.

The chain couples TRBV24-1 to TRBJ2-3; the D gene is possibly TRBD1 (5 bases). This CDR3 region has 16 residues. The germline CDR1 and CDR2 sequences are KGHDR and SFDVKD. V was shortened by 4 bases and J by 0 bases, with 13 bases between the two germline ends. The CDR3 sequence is CATSENQGASTDTQYF. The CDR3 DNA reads TGTGCCACCAGTGAGAACCAGGGCGCTAGCACAGATACGCAGTATTTT.

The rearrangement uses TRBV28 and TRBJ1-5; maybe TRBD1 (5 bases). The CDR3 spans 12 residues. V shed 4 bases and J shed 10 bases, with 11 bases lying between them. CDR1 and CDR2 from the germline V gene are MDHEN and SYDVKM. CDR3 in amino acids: CASSSGSYPQHF. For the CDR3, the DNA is TGTGCCAGCAGTTCAGGGTCGTACCCCCAGCATTTT.

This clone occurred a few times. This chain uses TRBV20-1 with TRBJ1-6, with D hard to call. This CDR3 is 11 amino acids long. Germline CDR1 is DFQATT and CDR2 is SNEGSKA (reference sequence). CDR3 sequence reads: CSTGINSPLHF. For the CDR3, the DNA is TGCAGCACGGGGATCAATTCACCCCTCCACTTT.

The CDR3 loop is CASSPPSGLGPSTDTQYF. As DNA, the CDR3 is TGTGCCAGCTCACCACCGTCAGGTCTCGGCCCTAGCACAGATACGCAGTATTTT. V usage is TRBV18 and J usage is TRBJ2-3; D unclear. Germline loops: CDR1 KGHSH, CDR2 LQKENI. The CDR3 runs to 18 residues. The V and J ends lost 0 bases and 0 bases respectively, with 16 bases between them.

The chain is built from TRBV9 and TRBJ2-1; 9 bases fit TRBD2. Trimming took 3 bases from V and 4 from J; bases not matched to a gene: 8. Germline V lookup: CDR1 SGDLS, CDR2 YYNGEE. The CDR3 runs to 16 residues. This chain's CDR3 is CASSATASGTYNEQFF. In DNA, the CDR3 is TGTGCCAGCAGCGCCACGGCTAGCGGGACTTACAATGAGCAGTTCTTC.

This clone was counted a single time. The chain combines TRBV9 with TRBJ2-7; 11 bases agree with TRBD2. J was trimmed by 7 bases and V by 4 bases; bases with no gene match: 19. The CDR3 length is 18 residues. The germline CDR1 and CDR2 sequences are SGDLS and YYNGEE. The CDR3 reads CASSPRPGIAGGPREQYF. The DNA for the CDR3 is TGTGCCAGCAGCCCCCGCCCTGGGATAGCGGGAGGGCCACGGGAGCAGTACTTC.

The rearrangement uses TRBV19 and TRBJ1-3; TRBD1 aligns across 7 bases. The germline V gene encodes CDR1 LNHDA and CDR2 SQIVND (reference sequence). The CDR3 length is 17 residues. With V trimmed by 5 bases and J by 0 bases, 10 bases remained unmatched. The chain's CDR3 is CASSARQGRHSGNTIYF. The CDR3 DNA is TGTGCCAGTAGTGCGCGACAGGGCCGACACTCTGGAAACACCATATATTTT.